Listed below are T cell receptor beta chains from one sample, sequenced in a study of T cell responses to AZD1222 COVID-19 vaccine. Only in-frame clones appear in the TCRdb table, and some are missing; sequencing was by immunoSEQ multiplex PCR. Of 150,000 to 200,000 clones listed, about 89% are singletons. The sample here was peripheral blood, taken on day 0 of MenACWY control vaccination. The origin of the receptors is an adult in good health. The CDR3 runs from the conserved cysteine through the conserved F or W. A D gene is named only where the DNA matches it firmly. Rows give clone size only sometimes, using once, few, many, or a class for an expanded clone.

clone_size j_call v_call d_call cdr3_nt cdr3_aa
. TRBJ2-7 TRBV10-3 . TGTGCCATCAGTGAAGCATGGGACGAGCAGTACTTC CAISEAWDEQYF
. TRBJ1-2 TRBV30 . TGTGCCTGGAGGCCCCCGGGCCTCGGGGGCTACACCTTC CAWRPPGLGGYTF
. TRBJ1-1 TRBV18 . TGTGCCAGCTCACCCGAAAGGAAGAACACTGAAGCTTTCTTT CASSPERKNTEAFF
. TRBJ1-1 TRBV19 TRBD1 TGTGCCAGTAGGGTTAGGACAGGGCGGAACACTGAAGCTTTCTTT CASRVRTGRNTEAFF
. TRBJ1-3 TRBV6-5 TRBD1 TGTGCCAGCAGTTTAGGACAGGGGGCATACACCATATATTTT CASSLGQGAYTIYF
. TRBJ1-2 TRBV2 . TGTGCCACGGAAGACAGCTATGGCTACACCTTC CATEDSYGYTF
. TRBJ1-6 TRBV4-2 . TGTGCCAGCAGCCAATCACTGAAGGGTACACCCCTCCACTTT CASSQSLKGTPLHF
. TRBJ2-5 TRBV9 . TGTGCCAGCAGCGTAGAGGGTAGCCGTGAGACCCAGTACTTC CASSVEGSRETQYF
. TRBJ2-1 TRBV5-1 TRBD2 TGCGCCAGCAGCTTGGGACTAGCGGGAGGAGGCGAGCAGTTCTTC CASSLGLAGGGEQFF
. TRBJ1-5 TRBV28 . TGTGCCAGCGGGAGCCAGCCCCAGCATTTT CASGSQPQHF
. TRBJ1-6 TRBV19 . TGTGCCAGTCCCATTATTCGAGATTCACCCCTCCACTTT CASPIIRDSPLHF
once TRBJ2-7 TRBV27 TRBD2 TGTGCCAGCAGTCCGGGACCGCGGGGGGAGCAGTACTTC CASSPGPRGEQYF
. TRBJ2-5 TRBV21-1 . TGTGCCAGCAGCGACGGACAGGGTGAGACCCAGTACTTC CASSDGQGETQYF
few TRBJ1-5 TRBV7-2 TRBD1 TGTGCCAGCAGCTTAGGACAGGGGAAATTGAATCAGCCCCAGCATTTT CASSLGQGKLNQPQHF
. TRBJ2-7 TRBV28 . TGTGCCAGCAGTTGGAGTGGTATGCCGGTCGAGCAACAGCCCTACGAGCAGTACTTC CASSWSGMPVEQQPYEQYF
. TRBJ2-5 TRBV3-1/TRBV3-2 . TGTGCCAGCAGCCCGCCGGGACCCAAGGCCCAGTACTTC CASSPPGPKAQYF
once TRBJ2-7 TRBV28 . TGTGCCAGCAGTCGGGTTTCCTACGAGCAGTACTTC CASSRVSYEQYF
. TRBJ1-2 TRBV20-1 . TGCAGTGCTAGAGAGGGAGGCGGCTACACCTTC CSAREGGGYTF
. TRBJ2-7 TRBV7-2 TRBD1 TGTGCCAGCAGCTTAGCGGGGACAGGCGCCTACGAGCAGTACTTC CASSLAGTGAYEQYF
. TRBJ2-7 TRBV11-2 . TGTGCCAGCAGCTTTACAGTAACCGGCGAGCAGTACTTC CASSFTVTGEQYF
. TRBJ2-5 TRBV27 . TGTGCCAGCAGTTCCTCTGGGACTTTCCAAGAGACCCAGTACTTC CASSSSGTFQETQYF
few TRBJ1-2 TRBV4-2 TRBD1 TGTGCCAGCAGCCAAGGGGGACAGGGTCTTACGGAGGGCTACACCTTC CASSQGGQGLTEGYTF
few TRBJ2-1 TRBV6-2/TRBV6-3 . TGTGCCAGCAGTTACACCCTATACAATGAGCAGTTCTTC CASSYTLYNEQFF
. TRBJ2-2 TRBV9 TRBD2 TGTGCCAGCAGCGTAGGGCTGCGACTAGCGCCAGAGGGGAGGACCGGGGAGCTGTTTTTT CASSVGLRLAPEGRTGELFF
few TRBJ2-7 TRBV6-5 TRBD2 TGTGCCAGCAGTTACTCCGGGACTAGCTTCTTCGAGCAGTACTTC CASSYSGTSFFEQYF
. TRBJ1-1 TRBV20-1 . TGCAGTGCCCCGAGGGGGTCTGAAGCTTTCTTT CSAPRGSEAFF
many TRBJ2-1 TRBV6-4 TRBD1 TGTGCCAGCAGTGAACGACCGGGACAGGGCTTCAATGAGCAGTTCTTC CASSERPGQGFNEQFF
. TRBJ2-7 TRBV6-1 . TGTGCCAGCAGTGACCGGGACGGAGGCTACGAGCAGTACTTC CASSDRDGGYEQYF
once TRBJ1-2 TRBV4-2 TRBD1 TGTGCCAGCAGCCAAGCCGGGACAGGAGGTGGCTACACCTTC CASSQAGTGGGYTF
. TRBJ1-5 TRBV6-5 . TGTGCCAGCAGCGTTAGGGGGGCTCCGAATCAGCCCCAGCATTTT CASSVRGAPNQPQHF
. TRBJ2-2 TRBV6-1 . TGTGCCAGCAGTGAAATGGCAGGGACCGGGGAGCTGTTTTTT CASSEMAGTGELFF
. TRBJ1-1 TRBV3-1/TRBV3-2 . TGTGCCAGCAGCCAAGATTTTGCGCAGGGAGCAACTGAAGCTTTCTTT CASSQDFAQGATEAFF
. TRBJ2-1 TRBV7-9 . TGTGCCAGCAGCTTACTCGGAGACAATGAGCAGTTCTTC CASSLLGDNEQFF
. TRBJ1-3 TRBV30 . TGTGCCTGGAGTGTAGAGGTCTTCGGAAACACCATATATTTT CAWSVEVFGNTIYF
. TRBJ1-5 TRBV2 TRBD1 TGTGCCAGCAGTGTCAAGGGACAGGGCAGTCAGCCCCAGCATTTT CASSVKGQGSQPQHF
. TRBJ2-7 TRBV5-5 . TGTGCCAGCAGCTTGGAGGCAGGGGTTATCTACTTC CASSLEAGVIYF
. TRBJ2-3 TRBV9 TRBD2 TGTGCCAGCAGCCCCCGGACTAGTCAAGGGGCGAGGCGATACACAGATACGCAGTATTTT CASSPRTSQGARRYTDTQYF
. TRBJ2-7 TRBV7-3 . TGTGCCAGCAGCTTAGGAGCGGGACAGATTTACGAGCAGTACTTC CASSLGAGQIYEQYF
once TRBJ2-3 TRBV5-1 . TGCGCCAGCAGCTTGGCGGACCAGGTACCAGATACGCAGTATTTT CASSLADQVPDTQYF
. TRBJ2-1 TRBV19 . TGTGCCAGTAGTATAGGGGGAAGTTCTTTCAATGAGCAGTTCTTC CASSIGGSSFNEQFF
. TRBJ1-2 TRBV6-5 . TGTGCCAGCAGCCCCGGGGAGGGAGGCTACACCTTC CASSPGEGGYTF
. TRBJ1-5 TRBV2 . TGTGCCAGCAGTGACGGGGATAGCAATCAGCCCCAGCATTTT CASSDGDSNQPQHF
. TRBJ1-2 TRBV11-1 . TGTGCCAGCAGCTACCCAGGGGCCTATGGCTACACCTTC CASSYPGAYGYTF
. TRBJ1-6 TRBV30 . TGTGCCTGGAGGGAAGGACCTGCAGATTCACCCCTCCACTTT CAWREGPADSPLHF
once TRBJ2-7 TRBV2 . TGTGCCAGCAGCAGGGGCCCTTACGAGCAGTACTTC CASSRGPYEQYF
. TRBJ2-2 TRBV2 TRBD2 TGTGCCAGCAGTGCAGGGAGGGGAAACACCGGGGAGCTGTTTTTT CASSAGRGNTGELFF
. TRBJ2-1 TRBV5-1 . TGCGCCAGCAGCTTGGTGCCGGATTCCTACAATGAGCAGTTCTTC CASSLVPDSYNEQFF
. TRBJ1-2 TRBV27 TRBD1 TGTGCCAGCAGTGCTCCGGGACAGGGTCACTATGGCTACACCTTC CASSAPGQGHYGYTF
. TRBJ2-7 TRBV4-1 . TGCGCCAGCAGCCAAGTTGGAGGTGTCGGGCGCTCAACCTACGAGCAGTACTTC CASSQVGGVGRSTYEQYF
. TRBJ1-4 TRBV9 . TGTGCCAGCAGCCCAAGGGCGGGGGCCCTCCTTAATGAAAAACTGTTTTTT CASSPRAGALLNEKLFF
. TRBJ2-5 TRBV6-5 . TGTGCCAGCAGCTCTGGAATAGGACCCGTCGAGACCCAGTACTTC CASSSGIGPVETQYF
. TRBJ2-7 TRBV30 . TGTGCCTGGAGGCCAGACTCCTACGAGCAGTACTTC CAWRPDSYEQYF
. TRBJ2-5 TRBV29-1 TRBD1 TGCAGCGTTGGACAGGGTCATTCAGAGACCCAGTACTTC CSVGQGHSETQYF